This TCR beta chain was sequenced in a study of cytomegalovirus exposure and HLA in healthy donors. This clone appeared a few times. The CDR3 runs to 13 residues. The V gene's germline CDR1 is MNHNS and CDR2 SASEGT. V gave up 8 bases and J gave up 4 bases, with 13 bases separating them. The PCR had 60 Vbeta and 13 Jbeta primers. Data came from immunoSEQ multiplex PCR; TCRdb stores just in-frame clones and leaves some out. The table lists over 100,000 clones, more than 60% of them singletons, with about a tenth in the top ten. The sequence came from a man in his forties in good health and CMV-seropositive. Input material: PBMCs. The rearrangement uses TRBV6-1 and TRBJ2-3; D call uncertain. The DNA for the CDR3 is TGTGCCAGCTCGCCCGGAGATCCAGATACGCAGTATTTT. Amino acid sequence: CASSPGDPDTQYF.